The 23 T cell receptor beta chains listed next were all sequenced from one sample in a study of T cells in Graves' hyperthyroidism and ophthalmopathy. RNA transcripts provided the source from which TCR beta CDR3 regions were amplified. First-round RT-PCR with HTBI primers amplified the TCR CDR3 region. TCRdb recomputed calls from the multiplex PCR reads with MiXCR, one row per CDR3 protein. The sample has a few hundred thousand distinct CDR3 sequences, 18% seen once. Sequenced material: blood. Receptors were obtained from a man aged 35-49 years with Graves' hyperthyroidism.

This clonotype was counted many times. V gene TRBV28 combines with J gene TRBJ2-7; maybe TRBD2 (6 bases). V was trimmed by 6 bases and J by 3 bases, leaving 9 bases between them. The CDR3 covers 12 residues. CDR1 is MDHEN and CDR2 is SYDVKM in the germline V gene. CDR3 amino acids: CASRGGIYEQYF. As DNA, the CDR3 is TGTGCCAGCAGGGGCGGGATCTACGAGCAGTACTTC.

This clonotype showed up many times. The gene calls are TRBV12-3 or TRBV12-4 and TRBJ1-5; D not resolved. The CDR3 is 15 amino acids. Trimming stripped 1 base from V and 2 bases from J, with 9 bases between. CDR3 DNA sequence: TGTGCCAGCAGTTTAGGGACGATGGGCAATCAGCCCCAGCATTTT. Residues: CASSLGTMGNQPQHF.

This clonotype was seen a few times. The chain links TRBV19 to TRBJ1-2, with 9 bases lining up with TRBD1. The V gene's germline CDR1 is LNHDA and CDR2 SQIVND (reference sequence). The CDR3 runs to 15 residues. Trimming took 4 bases from V and 4 from J; bases not matched to a gene: 7. The CDR3 DNA is TGTGCCAGTAGTAACACGGGACAGGGCAGCTATGGCTACACCTTC. Translating it yields CASSNTGQGSYGYTF.

A few counts support this clonotype. The V call is TRBV5-4, the J call TRBJ2-5; 8 nucleotides line up with TRBD1. CDR3 size: 13 residues. CDR1 is SGHNT and CDR2 is YYREEE in the germline V gene (reference sequence). The ends lost 4 bases at V and 5 bases at J; junction bases unmatched: 4. CDR3 DNA sequence: TGTGCCAGCAGCCGGGACAGGTTGGAGACCCAGTACTTC. Translated, it gives CASSRDRLETQYF.

Ten or more counts support this clonotype. The CDR3 DNA follows: TGCAGCGTTTCGACAGGGGACTACAATGAGCAGTTCTTC. The encoded protein is CSVSTGDYNEQFF. The chain links TRBV29-1 to TRBJ2-1, with 8 bases that match TRBD1. This CDR3 spans 13 amino acids. Germline-derived CDR1 and CDR2 are SQVTM and ANQGSEA. Trimming took 5 bases from V and 3 from J; bases not matched to a gene: 3.

This clonotype has just a few counts. The chain employs TRBV5-8 and TRBJ1-1; D remains ambiguous. The CDR3 is 14 residues long. Trimming pared 1 base from V and 0 bases from J, leaving 7 bases between. Germline V lookup: CDR1 SGHTS, CDR2 YDEGEE. DNA for the CDR3: TGTGCCAGCAGCTTGTCTAACTTGAACACTGAAGCTTTCTTT. Residues: CASSLSNLNTEAFF.

At least ten counts were recorded for this clonotype. This rearrangement joins TRBV28 to TRBJ2-2; 10 bases agree with TRBD2. The germline V gene encodes CDR1 MDHEN and CDR2 SYDVKM. With 8 bases clipped from V and 4 bases from J, the junction kept 13 bases outside the gene matches. There are 17 residues in the CDR3. The CDR3 nucleotides are TGTGCCAGCCTTCCCGGAGATAGCGGGGGGTTCACCGGGGAGCTGTTTTTT. It translates to CASLPGDSGGFTGELFF.

There are many counts of this clonotype. The chain has TRBV29-1 and TRBJ1-1; 8 bases map to TRBD1. This CDR3 has 14 residues. The V gene end was trimmed by 7 bases and the J gene end by 1 base; junction bases not matched to a gene: 8. Germline CDR1 SQVTM, CDR2 ANQGSEA. This CDR3 is CSARQGFGNTEAFF. CDR3 coding DNA: TGCAGCGCGAGACAGGGGTTTGGGAACACTGAAGCTTTCTTT.

This clonotype showed up many times. The rearrangement joins TRBV6-2 or TRBV6-3 to TRBJ1-1; a possible D gene is TRBD1 (5 bases). This CDR3 has 13 amino acids. Trimming took 10 bases from V and 1 from J, leaving 13 bases between them. The germline V gene has CDR1 MNHEY and CDR2 SVGEGT. This CDR3 reads CATERGSNTEAFF. DNA of the CDR3: TGTGCCACCGAACGGGGCTCGAACACTGAAGCTTTCTTT.

This clonotype showed up many times. This rearrangement joins TRBV20-1 to TRBJ2-7; no definite D call. V shed 2 bases and J shed 4 bases, with 12 bases lying between them. Per the germline V gene, CDR1 is DFQATT and CDR2 is SNEGSKA (reference sequence). The CDR3 is 13 amino acids. The CDR3 DNA reads as TGCAGTGCTAGAAGAAGGGTGTCGTACGAGCAGTACTTC. It yields the protein CSARRRVSYEQYF.

This clonotype has a count of ten or more. The J gene is TRBJ2-2, the V gene TRBV10-3; D tentatively reads TRBD1 or TRBD2 (6 bases each). Trimming left V 6 bases short and J 0 bases short, with 14 bases between. Germline values: CDR1 ENHRY, CDR2 SYGVKD. The CDR3 consists of 16 residues. DNA of the CDR3: TGTGCCATCAGCTGGGGGGCAGGCTCGAACACCGGGGAGCTGTTTTTT. Translated, it gives CAISWGAGSNTGELFF.

This clonotype was recorded many times. The V gene is TRBV12-3 or TRBV12-4, the J gene TRBJ2-7, with 10 bases matching TRBD2. The CDR3 runs 14 residues. V trimming: 7 bases; J trimming: 6 bases; junction bases outside the gene matches: 9. CDR3 nucleotides: TGTGCCAGCACCTTGGGACTAGCGACTGGCGAGCAGTACTTC. Amino acids: CASTLGLATGEQYF.

Only a few counts were recorded for this clonotype. CDR3 nucleotides: TGTGCCAGCAGCTCATGGGCCGGGACAACTAACTATGGCTACACCTTC. Translating gives CASSSWAGTTNYGYTF. The chain recombines TRBV5-4 with TRBJ1-2; D might be TRBD1 (6 bases). Germline V lookup: CDR1 SGHNT, CDR2 YYREEE (reference sequence). V lost 3 bases, J lost 0 bases, and 15 bases lay in between. The CDR3 is 16 residues long.

The chain employs TRBV30 and TRBJ1-6; no firm D call. The CDR3 contains 12 residues. Trimming took off 1 base at V and 7 bases at J, with 5 bases between the two ends. Germline-derived CDR1 and CDR2 are GTSNPN and SVGIG (reference sequence). The CDR3 reads CAWSEGNSPLHF. The CDR3 nucleotides read TGTGCCTGGAGTGAGGGAAATTCACCCCTCCACTTT.

This clonotype came up many times. The chain combines TRBV6-1 with TRBJ2-7; either TRBD1 or TRBD2 may supply D (5 bases each). The germline CDR1 and CDR2 sequences are MNHNS and SASEGT. There are 13 residues in the CDR3. V lost 7 bases and J 3 bases, leaving 13 bases between the germline ends. The CDR3: CASKPGTDYEQYF. CDR3 nucleotides: TGTGCCAGCAAACCCGGGACGGACTACGAGCAGTACTTC.

This chain joins TRBV7-2 and TRBJ1-6, with a tentative D call TRBD1 (5 bases). This CDR3 has 14 amino acids. The germline gives CDR1 SGHTA, CDR2 FQGNSA. V was pared by 4 bases and J by 8 bases, with 12 bases between. The CDR3 here is CASSWGPGDSPLHF. The CDR3 coding sequence is TGTGCCAGCAGCTGGGGCCCCGGTGATTCACCCCTCCACTTT.

In this sample, this clonotype turned up many times. The chain links TRBV5-1 to TRBJ2-5; D possibly corresponds to TRBD2 (6 bases). Germline V CDR1 and CDR2: SGHRS, YFSETQ. Trimming cost V 7 bases and J 0 bases, with 16 bases left between them. This CDR3 comprises 15 residues. The DNA of the CDR3 is TGCGCCAGCCGGTATGGGACTGCGTACCAAGAGACCCAGTACTTC. It encodes CASRYGTAYQETQYF.

This clonotype was recorded at least ten times. The CDR3 region has the DNA TGTGCCATCAGTGAGTCGGCAGACACTGAAGCTTTCTTT. This encodes CAISESADTEAFF. The chain links TRBV10-3 to TRBJ1-1, with D unclear. CDR3 size: 13 residues. Trimming took off 0 bases at V and 3 bases at J, with 5 bases between the two ends. The germline V gene encodes CDR1 ENHRY and CDR2 SYGVKD.

This clonotype was counted between two and nine times. The rearrangement uses TRBV6-5 and TRBJ2-7, with TRBD1 matching 7 bases. The CDR3 spans 15 residues. With V trimmed by 2 bases and J by 0 bases, 4 bases remained unmatched. Germline loops: CDR1 MNHEY, CDR2 SVGAGI. The DNA for the CDR3 is TGTGCCAGCAGTTACACAGGACAGGACTCCTACGAGCAGTACTTC. Its protein product is CASSYTGQDSYEQYF.

The V gene is TRBV6-1, the J gene TRBJ2-2; 12 nucleotides agree with TRBD2. The germline V gene encodes CDR1 MNHNS and CDR2 SASEGT. The CDR3 runs to 15 residues. V dropped 6 bases and J dropped 4; count of bases not matched to a gene: 3. The CDR3 DNA sequence: TGTGCCAGCAGATTACTAGCGGGGGGCACCGGGGAGCTGTTTTTT. It translates to CASRLLAGGTGELFF.

This chain joins TRBV15 and TRBJ2-2; D remains unclear. V was trimmed by 0 bases and J by 1 base, leaving 9 bases between them. The germline CDR1 and CDR2 sequences are LNHNV and YYDKDF (reference sequence). The CDR3 totals 16 residues. CDR3 amino acids: CATSRDLAGNTGELFF. The CDR3 DNA reads as TGTGCCACCAGCAGAGATTTGGCAGGGAACACCGGGGAGCTGTTTTTT.

This clonotype was recorded many times. The chain is built from TRBV2 and TRBJ1-5; TRBD1 is a possible D gene (6 bases). V was pared by 4 bases and J by 7 bases, with 14 bases between. Per the germline V gene, CDR1 is SNHLY and CDR2 is FYNNEI. This CDR3 has 14 amino acids. The CDR3 sequence: CASSAQNREQPQHF. DNA for the CDR3: TGTGCCAGCAGTGCCCAAAACAGGGAGCAGCCCCAGCATTTT.

The chain combines TRBV5-4 with TRBJ1-1; D unclear. There are 12 residues in the CDR3. Germline-derived CDR1 and CDR2 are SGHNT and YYREEE (reference sequence). V lost 3 bases and J 10 bases, leaving 13 bases between the germline ends. The CDR3 DNA follows: TGTGCCAGCAGCTCCCAAAACGGTGGAGCTTTCTTT. This sequence encodes CASSSQNGGAFF. The entire variable domain, with the rest obtained from reference TRBV5-4 and TRBJ1-1, is as follows: ETGVTQSPTHLIKTRGQQVTLRCSSQSGHNTVSWYQQALGQGPQFIFQYYREEENGRGNFPPRFSGLQFPNYSSELNVNALELDDSALYLCASSSQNGGAFFGQGTRLTVV.